This T cell receptor beta chain was found in a study of cytomegalovirus exposure and HLA in healthy donors. V was pared by 5 bases and J by 9 bases, with 8 bases of the junction left unmatched. Per the germline V gene, CDR1 is MNHNY and CDR2 is SVGAGI (reference sequence). The CDR3 is made up of 14 amino acids. The PCR employed 60 Vbeta primers together with 13 Jbeta primers. Measured with immunoSEQ multiplex PCR; TCRdb has only the in-frame clones, and not every one. This table holds about 120,000 clones, about four fifths found once. The TCR originated in a female donor in good health and CMV-seropositive. Input material: PBMCs. The V and J genes are TRBV6-6 and TRBJ2-3; 10 bases line up with TRBD1. DNA of the CDR3: TGTGCCAGCAGTCGGGACAGGGGTTTATACACGCAGTATTTT. Translating gives CASSRDRGLYTQYF.